The rows below give T cell receptor beta chains drawn from one sample of a study of blood T cell repertoires in COVID-19. The repertoire was sequenced with immunoSEQ multiplex PCR; TCRdb's copy has only in-frame clones and lacks some. The sample has around 200,000 clones, about 90% seen once. Source material: peripheral blood. The source is a young man with active or convalescent COVID-19. Both conserved end residues are part of each CDR3. A D gene is named only where the DNA matches it firmly.

d_gene,j_gene,v_gene,CDR3aa
TRBD2,TRBJ2-3,TRBV9,CASSQTSGNTDTQYF
NA,TRBJ2-1,TRBV7-3,CASSPNEQGYNEQFF
TRBD1,TRBJ1-2,TRBV29-1,CSVDTGGLSYGYTF
NA,TRBJ1-2,TRBV6-5,CASTTGGIYGYTF
NA,TRBJ2-7,TRBV5-1,CASSLVEGSYEQYF
TRBD1,TRBJ1-1,TRBV19,CASRWTGFAEAFF
NA,TRBJ1-2,TRBV4-3,CASSQDRRVSNYGYTF
NA,TRBJ2-5,TRBV5-6,CASSLGVEQETQYF
NA,TRBJ2-3,TRBV4-2,CASSQDSMGGGTDTQYF
NA,TRBJ2-7,TRBV4-2,CASSQGQAGFGYEQYF
NA,TRBJ2-4,TRBV7-2,CASSWSTASTKNIQYF
TRBD1,TRBJ1-5,TRBV15,CATSRGDRGIDQPQHF
NA,TRBJ1-4,TRBV5-1,CASSSGTGLDEKLFF
NA,TRBJ1-4,TRBV5-8,CASSLDRPKTTNEKLFF
TRBD1,TRBJ2-2,TRBV7-9,CASSLGGQDWSGELFF
TRBD2,TRBJ2-1,TRBV10-3,CAISPVAGGFNEQFF
NA,TRBJ1-3,TRBV10-1,CASSAGGNFGNTIYF
TRBD1,TRBJ1-3,TRBV5-1,CASSAQGMDGNTIYF
NA,TRBJ1-1,TRBV10-3,CAISESPQGNTEAFF
NA,TRBJ2-2,TRBV7-3,CASSPGHNTGELFF
NA,TRBJ2-7,TRBV19,CASSSSGSPSSYEQYF
TRBD1,TRBJ2-7,TRBV28,CASSIGGQGYEQYF
TRBD1,TRBJ1-5,TRBV5-1,CASSLGSGGNQPQHF
TRBD2,TRBJ2-1,TRBV6-1,CASSDAVGGFFRSEQFF
TRBD2,TRBJ2-5,TRBV7-9,CASSSLAGGQETQYF
NA,TRBJ1-1,TRBV11-1,CASSLAPSGGTEAFF
NA,TRBJ2-1,TRBV24-1,CATSVSGYPPHEQFF
TRBD2,TRBJ2-1,TRBV7-3,CASSIHGLADYNEQFF
NA,TRBJ1-2,TRBV2,CASRRGIYGYTF
NA,TRBJ2-1,TRBV4-2,CASSPTGYNEQFF
NA,TRBJ1-4,TRBV7-6,CASSLGRLSNEKLFF
NA,TRBJ1-4,TRBV3-1/TRBV3-2,CASSPGEGGLDEKLFF
NA,TRBJ2-1,TRBV7-9,CASSLAGVYNEQFF
NA,TRBJ1-1,TRBV5-6,CASSPEGHLNTEAFF
NA,TRBJ1-1,TRBV10-3,CAISESGRMNTEAFF
NA,TRBJ1-2,TRBV29-1,CSVEEGEGTF
NA,TRBJ2-7,TRBV2,CASTPRDTGFSSYEQYF
TRBD1,TRBJ1-2,TRBV6-5,CASRATGTGYGYTF
NA,TRBJ1-2,TRBV5-6,CASPRQSSPYGYTF
NA,TRBJ2-2,TRBV5-8,CASLESGELFF
NA,TRBJ1-1,TRBV25-1,CASSEQGFLEAFF
TRBD1,TRBJ2-7,TRBV5-6,CASSLWGQGASEQYF
NA,TRBJ1-2,TRBV7-3,CASSLIQEDTF
NA,TRBJ1-2,TRBV7-2,CASSLEVSDYGYTF
TRBD1,TRBJ2-5,TRBV5-5,CASSLPGQVETQYF
NA,TRBJ1-4,TRBV6-1,CASSEFPREKLFF
TRBD1,TRBJ1-2,TRBV4-1,CASRVNTGGANYGYTF